This TCR beta chain originates from a study of control samples from healthy donors and cancer patients. Measured with immunoSEQ multiplex PCR; TCRdb has only the in-frame clones, and not every one. The sample has about 140,000 clones, around 90% seen once. Per the germline V gene, CDR1 is SNHLY and CDR2 is FYNNEI. The CDR3 runs 15 residues. The trim removed 2 bases at V and 3 bases at J, leaving 4 bases unmatched. Material for sequencing was blood. This clonotype was sampled from a man in his thirties or forties in good health. The V gene is TRBV2, the J gene TRBJ2-1; 7 bases align to TRBD2. As DNA, the CDR3 is TGTGCCAGCAGTGAATTACTAGCGAACTACAATGAGCAGTTCTTC. The encoded protein is CASSELLANYNEQFF.